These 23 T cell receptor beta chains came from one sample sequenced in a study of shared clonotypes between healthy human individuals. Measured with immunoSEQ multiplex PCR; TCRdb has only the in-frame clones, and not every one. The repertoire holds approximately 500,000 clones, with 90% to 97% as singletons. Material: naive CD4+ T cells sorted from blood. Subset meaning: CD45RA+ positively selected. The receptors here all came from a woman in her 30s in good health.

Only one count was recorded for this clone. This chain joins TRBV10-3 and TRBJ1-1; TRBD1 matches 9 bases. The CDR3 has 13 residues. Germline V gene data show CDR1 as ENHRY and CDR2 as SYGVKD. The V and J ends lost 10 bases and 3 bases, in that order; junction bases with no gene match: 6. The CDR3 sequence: CATGDREDTEAFF. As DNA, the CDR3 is TGTGCCACAGGGGACAGGGAGGACACTGAAGCTTTCTTT.

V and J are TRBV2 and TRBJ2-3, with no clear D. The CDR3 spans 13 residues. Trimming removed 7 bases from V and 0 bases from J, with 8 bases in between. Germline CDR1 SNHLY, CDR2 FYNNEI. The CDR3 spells CASIPLSTDTQYF. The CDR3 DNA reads TGTGCCAGCATTCCCCTAAGCACAGATACGCAGTATTTT.

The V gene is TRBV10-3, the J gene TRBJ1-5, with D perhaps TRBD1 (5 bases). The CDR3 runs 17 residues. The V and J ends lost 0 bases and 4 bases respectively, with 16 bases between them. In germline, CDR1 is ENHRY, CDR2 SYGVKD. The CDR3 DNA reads TGTGCCATCAGTGAGTCAGGGGCAGGCGCCGAAAATCAGCCCCAGCATTTT. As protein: CAISESGAGAENQPQHF.

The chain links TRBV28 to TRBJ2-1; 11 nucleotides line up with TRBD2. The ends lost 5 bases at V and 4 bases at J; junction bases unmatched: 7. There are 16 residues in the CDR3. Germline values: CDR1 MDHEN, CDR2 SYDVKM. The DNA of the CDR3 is TGTGCCAGCAGTCGACGTACTAGCGGGAGTTACAATGAGCAGTTCTTC. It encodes CASSRRTSGSYNEQFF.

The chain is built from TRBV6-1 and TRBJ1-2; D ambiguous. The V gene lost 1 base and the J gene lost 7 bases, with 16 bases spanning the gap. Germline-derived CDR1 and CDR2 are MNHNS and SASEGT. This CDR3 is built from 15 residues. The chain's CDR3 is CASSEGLSLGAGYTF. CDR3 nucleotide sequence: TGTGCCAGCAGTGAAGGTCTGTCTCTGGGCGCTGGCTACACCTTC.

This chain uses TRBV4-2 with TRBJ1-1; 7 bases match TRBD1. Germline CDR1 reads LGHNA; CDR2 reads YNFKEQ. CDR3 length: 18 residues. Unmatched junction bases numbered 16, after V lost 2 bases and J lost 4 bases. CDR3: CASSQLVRGRGLVTEAFF. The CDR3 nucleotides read TGTGCCAGCAGCCAACTCGTGAGGGGGAGGGGGCTAGTCACTGAAGCTTTCTTT.

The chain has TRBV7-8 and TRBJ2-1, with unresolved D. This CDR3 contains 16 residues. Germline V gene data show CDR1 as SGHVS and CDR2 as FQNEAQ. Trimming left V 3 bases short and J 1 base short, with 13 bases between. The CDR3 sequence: CASSFLAASSYNEQFF. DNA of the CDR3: TGTGCCAGCAGCTTCCTGGCGGCTTCATCCTACAATGAGCAGTTCTTC.

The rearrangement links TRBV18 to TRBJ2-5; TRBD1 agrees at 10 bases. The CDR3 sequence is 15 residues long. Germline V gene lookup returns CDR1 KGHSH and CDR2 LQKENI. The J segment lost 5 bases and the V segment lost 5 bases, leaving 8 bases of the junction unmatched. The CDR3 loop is CASSSDRGRGETQYF. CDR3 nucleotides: TGTGCCAGCTCATCAGACAGGGGGCGCGGGGAGACCCAGTACTTC.

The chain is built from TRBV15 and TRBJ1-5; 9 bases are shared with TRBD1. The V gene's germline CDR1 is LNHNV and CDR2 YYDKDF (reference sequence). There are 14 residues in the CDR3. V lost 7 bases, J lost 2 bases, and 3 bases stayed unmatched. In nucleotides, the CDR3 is TGTGCCACCACCAGGGACAGGGGCAATCAGCCCCAGCATTTT. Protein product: CATTRDRGNQPQHF.

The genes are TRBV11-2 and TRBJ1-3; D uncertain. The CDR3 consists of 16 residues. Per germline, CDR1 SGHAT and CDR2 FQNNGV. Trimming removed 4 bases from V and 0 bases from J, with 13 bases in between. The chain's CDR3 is CASSSSLAGSGNTIYF. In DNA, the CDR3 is TGTGCCAGCAGCTCTAGCCTCGCTGGCTCTGGAAACACCATATATTTT. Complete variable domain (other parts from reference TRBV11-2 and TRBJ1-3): EAGVAQSPRYKIIEKRQSVAFWCNPISGHATLYWYQQILGQGPKLLIQFQNNGVVDDSQLPKDRFSAERLKGVDSTLKIQPAKLEDSAVYLCASSSSLAGSGNTIYFGEGSWLTVV.

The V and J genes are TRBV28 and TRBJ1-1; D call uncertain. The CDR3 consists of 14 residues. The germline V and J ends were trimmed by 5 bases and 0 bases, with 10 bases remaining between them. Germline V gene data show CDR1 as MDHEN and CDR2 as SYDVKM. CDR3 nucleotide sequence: TGTGCCAGCAGTCTCCCCCCCATGAACACTGAAGCTTTCTTT. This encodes CASSLPPMNTEAFF.

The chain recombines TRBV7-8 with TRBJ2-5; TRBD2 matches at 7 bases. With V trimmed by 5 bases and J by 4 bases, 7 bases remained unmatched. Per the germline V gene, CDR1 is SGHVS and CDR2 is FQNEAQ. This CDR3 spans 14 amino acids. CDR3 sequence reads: CASSPSGIRETQYF. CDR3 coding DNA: TGTGCCAGCAGCCCGAGCGGGATAAGAGAGACCCAGTACTTC.

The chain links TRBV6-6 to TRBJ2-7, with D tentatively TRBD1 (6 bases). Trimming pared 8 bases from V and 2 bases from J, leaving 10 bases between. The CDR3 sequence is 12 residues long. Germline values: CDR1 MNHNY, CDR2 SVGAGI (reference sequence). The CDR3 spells CASRDTAYEQYF. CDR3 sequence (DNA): TGTGCCAGCCGGGACACCGCCTACGAGCAGTACTTC.

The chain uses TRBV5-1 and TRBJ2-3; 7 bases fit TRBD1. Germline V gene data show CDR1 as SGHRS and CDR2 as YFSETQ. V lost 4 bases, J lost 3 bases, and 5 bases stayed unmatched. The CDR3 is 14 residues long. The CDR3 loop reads CASSGGQLTDTQYF. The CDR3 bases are TGCGCCAGCAGCGGGGGACAGTTAACAGATACGCAGTATTTT.

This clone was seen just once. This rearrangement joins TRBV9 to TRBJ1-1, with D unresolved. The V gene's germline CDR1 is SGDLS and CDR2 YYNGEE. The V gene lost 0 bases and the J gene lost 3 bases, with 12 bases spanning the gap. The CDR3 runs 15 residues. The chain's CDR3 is CASSVGPGLDTEAFF. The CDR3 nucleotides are TGTGCCAGCAGCGTAGGTCCCGGGCTGGACACTGAAGCTTTCTTT.

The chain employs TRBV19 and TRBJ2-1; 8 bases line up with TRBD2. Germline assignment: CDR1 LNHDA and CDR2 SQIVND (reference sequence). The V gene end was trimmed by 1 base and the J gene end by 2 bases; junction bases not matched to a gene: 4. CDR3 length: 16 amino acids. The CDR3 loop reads CASSIVPSGPYNEQFF. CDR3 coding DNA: TGTGCCAGTAGTATAGTCCCTAGCGGGCCCTACAATGAGCAGTTCTTC.

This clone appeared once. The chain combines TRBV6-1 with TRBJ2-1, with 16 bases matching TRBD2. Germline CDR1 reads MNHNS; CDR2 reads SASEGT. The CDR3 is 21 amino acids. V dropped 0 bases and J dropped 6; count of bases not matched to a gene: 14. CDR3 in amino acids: CASSEAFLGTSGRGWGNEQFF. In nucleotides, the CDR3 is TGTGCCAGCAGTGAAGCGTTTCTCGGGACTAGCGGGAGGGGCTGGGGCAATGAGCAGTTCTTC.

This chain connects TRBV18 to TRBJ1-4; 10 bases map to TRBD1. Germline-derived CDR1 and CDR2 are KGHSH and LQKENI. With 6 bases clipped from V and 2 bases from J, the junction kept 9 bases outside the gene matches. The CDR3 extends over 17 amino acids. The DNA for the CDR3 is TGTGCCAGCTCCACACCAGACAGGGGGCCGACTAATGAAAAACTGTTTTTT. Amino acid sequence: CASSTPDRGPTNEKLFF.

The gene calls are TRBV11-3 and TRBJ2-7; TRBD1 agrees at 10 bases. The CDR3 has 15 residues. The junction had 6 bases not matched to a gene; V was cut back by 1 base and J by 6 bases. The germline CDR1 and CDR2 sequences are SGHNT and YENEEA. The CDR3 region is CASSLVGTGVFEQYF. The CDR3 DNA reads TGTGCCAGCAGCTTAGTAGGGACAGGGGTTTTCGAGCAGTACTTC.

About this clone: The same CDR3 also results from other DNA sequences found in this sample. CDR3 bases: TGCGCCAGCAGCCTAACAGGGGCTACTAATGAAAAACTGTTTTTT. Encoded protein: CASSLTGATNEKLFF. The rearrangement uses TRBV5-1 and TRBJ1-4; 7 bases agree with TRBD1. The germline gives CDR1 SGHRS, CDR2 YFSETQ. Trimming took 4 bases from V and 2 from J; bases not matched to a gene: 5. The CDR3 is 15 amino acids.

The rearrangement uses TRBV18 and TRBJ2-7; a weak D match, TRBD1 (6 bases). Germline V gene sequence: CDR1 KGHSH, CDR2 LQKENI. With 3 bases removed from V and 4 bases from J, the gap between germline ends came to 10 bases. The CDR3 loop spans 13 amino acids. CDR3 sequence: CASSPTGQYEQYF. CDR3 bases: TGTGCCAGCTCACCCACCGGACAGTACGAGCAGTACTTC.

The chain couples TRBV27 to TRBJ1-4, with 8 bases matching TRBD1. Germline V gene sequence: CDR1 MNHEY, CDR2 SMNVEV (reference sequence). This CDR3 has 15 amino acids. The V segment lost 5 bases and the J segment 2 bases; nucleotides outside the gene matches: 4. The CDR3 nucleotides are TGTGCCAGCAGTCCAACAGGGGGGACTAATGAAAAACTGTTTTTT. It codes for CASSPTGGTNEKLFF.

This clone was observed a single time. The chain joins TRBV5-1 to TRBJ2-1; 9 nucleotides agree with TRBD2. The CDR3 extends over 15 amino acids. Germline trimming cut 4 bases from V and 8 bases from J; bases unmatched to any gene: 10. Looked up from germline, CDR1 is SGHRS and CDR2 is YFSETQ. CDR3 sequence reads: CASSTVGTSIYEQFF. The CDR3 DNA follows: TGCGCCAGCAGCACGGTTGGGACTAGCATTTATGAGCAGTTCTTC. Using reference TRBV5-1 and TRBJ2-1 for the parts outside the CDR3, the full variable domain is KAGVTQTPRYLIKTRGQQVTLSCSPISGHRSVSWYQQTPGQGLQFLFEYFSETQRNKGNFPGRFSGRQFSNSRSEMNVSTLELGDSALYLCASSTVGTSIYEQFFGPGTRLTVL.